The clone carrying this T cell receptor (beta chain) was seen a handful of times. The data were obtained in a study of patients and donors after allogeneic stem cell transplantation. TCRdb called the RT-PCR reads again in MiXCR, with one record for every CDR3 protein. The table lists roughly 200,000 distinct CDR3 sequences, around 40% of them singletons. This TCR was sampled from a human donor who was either an allogeneic HSCT recipient or a stem cell or donor lymphocyte infusion donor (not recorded which). It is not recorded whose cells these are; they may come from a transplant donor. The sample was blood, either unsorted or a sorted T cell fraction (not recorded which).

CDR3 protein: CASSQGTLSYEQYF. The CDR3 DNA reads TGTGCCAGCTCACAGGGTACCCTCAGCTACGAGCAGTACTTC. The chain joins TRBV3-1 to TRBJ2-7; D is possibly TRBD1 (6 bases). Germline V CDR1 and CDR2: LGHDT, YNNKEL (reference sequence). The CDR3 has 14 amino acids. Trimming stripped 8 bases from V and 3 bases from J, with 17 bases between.